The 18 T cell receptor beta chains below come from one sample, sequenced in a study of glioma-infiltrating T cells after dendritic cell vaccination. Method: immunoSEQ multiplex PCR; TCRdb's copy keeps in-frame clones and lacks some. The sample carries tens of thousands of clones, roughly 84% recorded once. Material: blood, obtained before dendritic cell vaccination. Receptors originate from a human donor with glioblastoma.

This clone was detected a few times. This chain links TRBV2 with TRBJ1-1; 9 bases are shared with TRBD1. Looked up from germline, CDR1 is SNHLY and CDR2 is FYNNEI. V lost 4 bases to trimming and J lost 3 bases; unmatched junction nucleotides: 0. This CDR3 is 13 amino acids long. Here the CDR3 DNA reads TGTGCCAGCAGTGGGGACAGGGACACTGAAGCTTTCTTT. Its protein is CASSGDRDTEAFF.

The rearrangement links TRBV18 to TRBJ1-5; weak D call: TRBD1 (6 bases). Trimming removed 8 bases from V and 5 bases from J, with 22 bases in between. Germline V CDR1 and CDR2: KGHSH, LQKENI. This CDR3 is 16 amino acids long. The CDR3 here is CASTKSGQILDQPQHF. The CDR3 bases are TGTGCCAGCACCAAAAGCGGACAGATCTTAGATCAGCCCCAGCATTTT.

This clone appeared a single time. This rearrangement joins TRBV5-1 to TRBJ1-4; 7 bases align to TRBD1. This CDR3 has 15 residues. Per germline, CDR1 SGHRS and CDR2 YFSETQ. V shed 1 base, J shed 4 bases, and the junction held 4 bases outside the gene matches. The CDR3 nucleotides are TGCGCCAGCAGCTTGCAGGGACAGCTTAATGAAAAACTGTTTTTT. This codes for CASSLQGQLNEKLFF.

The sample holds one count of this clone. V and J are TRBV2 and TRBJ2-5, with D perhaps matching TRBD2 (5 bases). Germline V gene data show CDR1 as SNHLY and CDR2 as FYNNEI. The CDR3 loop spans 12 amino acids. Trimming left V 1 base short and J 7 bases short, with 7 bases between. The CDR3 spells CASSEESGTQYF. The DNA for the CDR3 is TGTGCCAGCAGTGAAGAGAGCGGGACCCAGTACTTC.

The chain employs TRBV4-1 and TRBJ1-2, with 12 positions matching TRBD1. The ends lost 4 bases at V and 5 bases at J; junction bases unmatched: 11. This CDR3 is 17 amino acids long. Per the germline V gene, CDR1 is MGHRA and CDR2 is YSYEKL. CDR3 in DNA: TGCGCCAGCAGCCCGGGGACAGGGGGCGCTTTGTTATATGGCTACACCTTC. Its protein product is CASSPGTGGALLYGYTF.

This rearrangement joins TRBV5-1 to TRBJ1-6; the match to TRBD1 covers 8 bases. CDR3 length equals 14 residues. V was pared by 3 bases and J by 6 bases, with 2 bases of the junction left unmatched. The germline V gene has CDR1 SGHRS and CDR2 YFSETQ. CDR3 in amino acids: CASSSQGANSPLHF. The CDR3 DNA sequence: TGCGCCAGCAGCTCCCAGGGGGCTAATTCACCCCTCCACTTT.

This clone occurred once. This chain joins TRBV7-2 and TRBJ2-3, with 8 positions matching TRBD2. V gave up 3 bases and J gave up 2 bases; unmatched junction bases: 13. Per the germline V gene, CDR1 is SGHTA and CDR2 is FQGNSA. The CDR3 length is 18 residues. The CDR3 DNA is TGTGCCAGCAGCTTTGACCTGGTGCGGGAGGTCCCCACAGATACGCAGTATTTT. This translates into CASSFDLVREVPTDTQYF.

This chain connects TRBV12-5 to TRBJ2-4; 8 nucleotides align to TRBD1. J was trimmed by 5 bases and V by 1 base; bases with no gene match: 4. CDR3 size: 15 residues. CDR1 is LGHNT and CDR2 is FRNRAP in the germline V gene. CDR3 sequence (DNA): TGTGCTAGTGGTTTGGGACAGGGACAGGAAAACATTCAGTACTTC. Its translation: CASGLGQGQENIQYF.

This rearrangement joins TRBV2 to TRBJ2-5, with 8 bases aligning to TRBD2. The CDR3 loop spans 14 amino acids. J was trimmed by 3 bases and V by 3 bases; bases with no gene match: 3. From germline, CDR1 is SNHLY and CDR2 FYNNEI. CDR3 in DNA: TGTGCCAGCAGTGACCAGGGACTAGAAGAGACCCAGTACTTC. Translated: CASSDQGLEETQYF.

Here the CDR3 reads CASSEAQQLNQPQHF. As DNA, the CDR3 is TGTGCCAGCAGTGAAGCGCAACAGCTAAATCAGCCCCAGCATTTT. V is TRBV2 and J is TRBJ1-5; D is ambiguous. The CDR3 contains 15 residues. Germline CDR1 and CDR2: SNHLY and FYNNEI. Trimming shortened V by 0 bases and J by 4 bases, and 10 bases separated the two germline ends.

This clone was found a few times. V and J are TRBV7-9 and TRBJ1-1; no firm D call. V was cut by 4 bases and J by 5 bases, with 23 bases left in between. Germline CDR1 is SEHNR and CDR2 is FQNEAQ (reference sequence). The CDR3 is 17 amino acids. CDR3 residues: CASSSFLWERVGTEAFF. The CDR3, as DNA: TGTGCCAGCAGCTCCTTCCTATGGGAGAGGGTCGGGACTGAAGCTTTCTTT.

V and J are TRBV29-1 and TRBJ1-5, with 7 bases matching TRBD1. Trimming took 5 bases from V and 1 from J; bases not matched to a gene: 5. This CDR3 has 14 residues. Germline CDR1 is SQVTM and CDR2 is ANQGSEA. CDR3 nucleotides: TGCAGCGTTAAGGAGACAGGGAGCAATCAGCCCCAGCATTTT. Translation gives CSVKETGSNQPQHF.

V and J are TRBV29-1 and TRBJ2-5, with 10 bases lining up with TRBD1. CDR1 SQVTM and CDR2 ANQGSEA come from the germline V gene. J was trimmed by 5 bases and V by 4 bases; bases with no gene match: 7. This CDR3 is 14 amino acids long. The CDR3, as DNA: TGCAGCGTTGCTCGGACAGGGGGATTTGAGACCCAGTACTTC. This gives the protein CSVARTGGFETQYF.

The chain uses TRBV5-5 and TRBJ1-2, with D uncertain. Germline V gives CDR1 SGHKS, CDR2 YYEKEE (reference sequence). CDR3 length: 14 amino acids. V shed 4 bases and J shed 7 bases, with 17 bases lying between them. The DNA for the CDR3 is TGTGCCAGCAGCCTTCCGGGGTGGTCGGTTGGCTACACCTTC. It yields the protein CASSLPGWSVGYTF.

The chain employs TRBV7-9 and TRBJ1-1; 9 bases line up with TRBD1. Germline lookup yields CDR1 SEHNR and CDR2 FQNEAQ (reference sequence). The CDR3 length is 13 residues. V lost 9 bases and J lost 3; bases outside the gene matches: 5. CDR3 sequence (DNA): TGTGCCAGTTATCGGACAGGGGACACTGAAGCTTTCTTT. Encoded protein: CASYRTGDTEAFF.

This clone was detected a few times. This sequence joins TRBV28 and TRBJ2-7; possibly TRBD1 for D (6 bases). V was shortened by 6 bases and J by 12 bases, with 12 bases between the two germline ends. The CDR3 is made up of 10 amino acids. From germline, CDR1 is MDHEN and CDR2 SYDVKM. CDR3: CASRGQGLYF. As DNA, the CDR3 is TGTGCCAGCAGGGGGCAGGGGTTGTACTTC.

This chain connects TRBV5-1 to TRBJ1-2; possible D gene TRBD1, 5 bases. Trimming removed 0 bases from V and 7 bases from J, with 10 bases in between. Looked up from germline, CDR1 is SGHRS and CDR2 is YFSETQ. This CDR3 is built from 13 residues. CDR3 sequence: CASSLAQGRGYTF. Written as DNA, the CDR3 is TGCGCCAGCAGCTTGGCCCAGGGTCGTGGCTACACCTTC.

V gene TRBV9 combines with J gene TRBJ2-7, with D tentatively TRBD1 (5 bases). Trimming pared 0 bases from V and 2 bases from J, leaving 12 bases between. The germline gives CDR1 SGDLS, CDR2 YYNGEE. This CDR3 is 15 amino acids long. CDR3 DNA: TGTGCCAGCAGCGTAGGGTCAGGGAATACCTACGAGCAGTACTTC. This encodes CASSVGSGNTYEQYF. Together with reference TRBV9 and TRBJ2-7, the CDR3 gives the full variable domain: DSGVTQTPKHLITATGQRVTLRCSPRSGDLSVYWYQQSLDQGLQFLIQYYNGEERAKGNILERFSAQQFPDLHSELNLSSLELGDSALYFCASSVGSGNTYEQYFGPGTRLTVT.